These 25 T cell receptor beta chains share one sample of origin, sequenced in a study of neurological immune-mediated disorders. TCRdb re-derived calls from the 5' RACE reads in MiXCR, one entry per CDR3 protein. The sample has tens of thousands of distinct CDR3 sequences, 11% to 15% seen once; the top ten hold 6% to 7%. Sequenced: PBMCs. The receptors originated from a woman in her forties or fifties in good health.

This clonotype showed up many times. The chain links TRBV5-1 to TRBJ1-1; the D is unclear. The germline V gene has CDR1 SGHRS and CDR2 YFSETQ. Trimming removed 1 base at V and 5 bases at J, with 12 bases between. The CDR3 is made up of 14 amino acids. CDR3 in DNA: TGCGCCAGCAGCTTGTCCGGTGAAACAACTGAAGCTTTCTTT. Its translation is CASSLSGETTEAFF.

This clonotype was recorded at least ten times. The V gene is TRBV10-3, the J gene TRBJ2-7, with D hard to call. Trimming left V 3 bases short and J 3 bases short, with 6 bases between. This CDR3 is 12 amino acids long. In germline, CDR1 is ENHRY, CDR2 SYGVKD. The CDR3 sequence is CAISDRVYEQYF. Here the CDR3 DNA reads TGTGCCATCAGTGACCGGGTCTACGAGCAGTACTTC.

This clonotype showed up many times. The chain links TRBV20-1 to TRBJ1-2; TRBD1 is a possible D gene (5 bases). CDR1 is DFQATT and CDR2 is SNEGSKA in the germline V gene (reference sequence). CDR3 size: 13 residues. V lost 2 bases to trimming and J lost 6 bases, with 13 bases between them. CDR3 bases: TGCAGTGCTAGACGAGGGGCTGGAGATGGCTACACCTTC. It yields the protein CSARRGAGDGYTF.

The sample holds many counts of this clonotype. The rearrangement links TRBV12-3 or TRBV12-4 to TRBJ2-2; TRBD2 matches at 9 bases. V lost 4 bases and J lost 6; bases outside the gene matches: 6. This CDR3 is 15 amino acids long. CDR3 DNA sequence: TGTGCCAGCAGTTACGCGCGGGGGGGCCCCGGGGAGCTGTTTTTT. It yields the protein CASSYARGGPGELFF.

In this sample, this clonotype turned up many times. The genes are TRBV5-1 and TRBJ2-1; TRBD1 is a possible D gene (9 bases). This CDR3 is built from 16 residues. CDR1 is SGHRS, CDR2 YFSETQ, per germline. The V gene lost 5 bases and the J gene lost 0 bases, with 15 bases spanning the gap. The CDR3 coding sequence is TGCGCCAGCAGTAGCGGGACAGGGAACTCCTACAATGAGCAGTTCTTC. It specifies CASSSGTGNSYNEQFF.

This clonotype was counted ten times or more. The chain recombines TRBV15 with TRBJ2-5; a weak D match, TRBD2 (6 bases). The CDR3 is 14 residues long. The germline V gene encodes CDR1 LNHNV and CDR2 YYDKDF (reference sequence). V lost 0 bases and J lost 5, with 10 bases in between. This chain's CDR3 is CATSRETRGETQYF. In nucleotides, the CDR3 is TGTGCCACCAGCAGAGAGACCCGGGGGGAGACCCAGTACTTC.

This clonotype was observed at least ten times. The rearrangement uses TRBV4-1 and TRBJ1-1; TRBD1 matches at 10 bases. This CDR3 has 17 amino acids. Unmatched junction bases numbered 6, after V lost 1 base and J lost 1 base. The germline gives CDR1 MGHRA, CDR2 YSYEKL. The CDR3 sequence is CASSQGRTGGQNTEAFF. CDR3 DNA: TGCGCCAGCAGCCAAGGGAGGACAGGGGGACAGAACACTGAAGCTTTCTTT.

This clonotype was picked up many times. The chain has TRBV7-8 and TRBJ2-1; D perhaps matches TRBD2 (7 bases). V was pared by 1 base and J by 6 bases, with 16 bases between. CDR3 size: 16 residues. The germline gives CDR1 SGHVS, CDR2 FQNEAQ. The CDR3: CASSLGPRGAGNEQFF. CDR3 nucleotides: TGTGCCAGCAGCTTAGGTCCCCGGGGGGCGGGCAATGAGCAGTTCTTC.

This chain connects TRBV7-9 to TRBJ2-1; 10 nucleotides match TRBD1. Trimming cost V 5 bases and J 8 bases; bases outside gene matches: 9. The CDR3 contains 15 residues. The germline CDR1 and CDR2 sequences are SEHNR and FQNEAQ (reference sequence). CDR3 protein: CASSHRDRGNDEQFF. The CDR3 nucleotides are TGTGCCAGCAGCCACCGGGACAGGGGAAACGATGAGCAGTTCTTC. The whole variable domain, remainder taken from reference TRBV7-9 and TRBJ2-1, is DTGVSQNPRHKITKRGQNVTFRCDPISEHNRLYWYRQTLGQGPEFLTYFQNEAQLEKSRLLSDRFSAERPKGSFSTLEIQRTEQGDSAMYLCASSHRDRGNDEQFFGPGTRLTVL.

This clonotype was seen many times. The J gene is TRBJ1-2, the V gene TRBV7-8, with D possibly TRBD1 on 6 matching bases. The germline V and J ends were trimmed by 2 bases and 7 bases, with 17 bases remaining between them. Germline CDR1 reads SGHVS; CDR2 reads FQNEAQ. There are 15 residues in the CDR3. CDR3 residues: CASSLLGTPAGGYTF. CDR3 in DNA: TGTGCCAGCAGCTTATTGGGGACACCGGCGGGTGGCTACACCTTC.

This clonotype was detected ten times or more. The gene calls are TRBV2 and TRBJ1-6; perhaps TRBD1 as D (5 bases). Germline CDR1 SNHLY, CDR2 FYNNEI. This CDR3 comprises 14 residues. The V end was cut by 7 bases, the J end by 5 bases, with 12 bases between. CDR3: CASKGRVDNSPLHF. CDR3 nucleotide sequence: TGTGCCAGCAAGGGGCGAGTGGATAATTCACCCCTCCACTTT.

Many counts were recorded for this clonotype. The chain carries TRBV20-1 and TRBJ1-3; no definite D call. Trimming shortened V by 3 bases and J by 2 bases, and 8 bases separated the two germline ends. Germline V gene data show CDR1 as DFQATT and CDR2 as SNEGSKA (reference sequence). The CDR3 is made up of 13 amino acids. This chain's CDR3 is CSASKGTGNTIYF. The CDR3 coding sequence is TGCAGTGCTAGTAAAGGGACTGGAAACACCATATATTTT.

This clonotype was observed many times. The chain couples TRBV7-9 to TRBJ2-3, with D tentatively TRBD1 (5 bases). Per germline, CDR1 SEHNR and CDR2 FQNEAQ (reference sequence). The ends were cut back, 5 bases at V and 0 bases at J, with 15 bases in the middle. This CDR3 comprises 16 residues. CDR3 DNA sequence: TGTGCCAGCAGCCCCCATGGGGCAAGGAGCACAGATACGCAGTATTTT. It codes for CASSPHGARSTDTQYF.

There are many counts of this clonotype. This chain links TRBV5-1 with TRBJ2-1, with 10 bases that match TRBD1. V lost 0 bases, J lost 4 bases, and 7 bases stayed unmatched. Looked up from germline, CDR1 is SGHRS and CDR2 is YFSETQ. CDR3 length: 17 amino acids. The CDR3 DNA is TGCGCCAGCAGCTTGGCCAAGATGGGACAGGGGTACAATGAGCAGTTCTTC. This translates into CASSLAKMGQGYNEQFF.

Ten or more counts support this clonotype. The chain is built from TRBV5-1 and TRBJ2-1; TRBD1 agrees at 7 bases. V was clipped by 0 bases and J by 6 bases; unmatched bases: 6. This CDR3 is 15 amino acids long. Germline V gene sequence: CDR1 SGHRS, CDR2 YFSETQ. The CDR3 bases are TGCGCCAGCAGCTTGGACAGGGGAAGGGCCAATGAGCAGTTCTTC. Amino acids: CASSLDRGRANEQFF.

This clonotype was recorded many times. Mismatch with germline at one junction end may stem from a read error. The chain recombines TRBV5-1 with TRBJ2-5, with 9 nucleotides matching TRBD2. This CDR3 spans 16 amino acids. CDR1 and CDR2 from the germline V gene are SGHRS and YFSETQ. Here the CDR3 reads CASTLEAGGKQETQYF. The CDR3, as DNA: TGCGCCAGCACCTTGGAAGCGGGGGGCAAACAAGAGACCCAGTACTTC.

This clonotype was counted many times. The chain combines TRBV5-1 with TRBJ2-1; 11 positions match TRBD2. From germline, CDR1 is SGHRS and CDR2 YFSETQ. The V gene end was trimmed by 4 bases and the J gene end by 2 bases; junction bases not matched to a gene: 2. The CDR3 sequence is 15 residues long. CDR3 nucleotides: TGCGCCAGCAGCCAACTAGCGGGGGCCTACAATGAGCAGTTCTTC. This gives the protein CASSQLAGAYNEQFF. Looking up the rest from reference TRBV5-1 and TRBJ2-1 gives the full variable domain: KAGVTQTPRYLIKTRGQQVTLSCSPISGHRSVSWYQQTPGQGLQFLFEYFSETQRNKGNFPGRFSGRQFSNSRSEMNVSTLELGDSALYLCASSQLAGAYNEQFFGPGTRLTVL.

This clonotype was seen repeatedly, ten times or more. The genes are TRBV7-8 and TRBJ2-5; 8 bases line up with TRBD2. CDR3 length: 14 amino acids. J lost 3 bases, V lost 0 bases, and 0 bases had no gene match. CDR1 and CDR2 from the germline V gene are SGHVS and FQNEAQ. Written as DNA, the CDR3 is TGTGCCAGCAGCTTAGCCGGGGGGGAAGAGACCCAGTACTTC. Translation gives CASSLAGGEETQYF.

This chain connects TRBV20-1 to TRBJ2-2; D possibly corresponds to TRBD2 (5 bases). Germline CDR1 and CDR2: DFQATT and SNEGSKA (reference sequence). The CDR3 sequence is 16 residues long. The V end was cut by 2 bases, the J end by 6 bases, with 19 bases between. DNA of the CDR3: TGCAGTGCTAGAACTGGAACTAGTCGCATACCCGGGGAGCTGTTTTTT. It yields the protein CSARTGTSRIPGELFF.

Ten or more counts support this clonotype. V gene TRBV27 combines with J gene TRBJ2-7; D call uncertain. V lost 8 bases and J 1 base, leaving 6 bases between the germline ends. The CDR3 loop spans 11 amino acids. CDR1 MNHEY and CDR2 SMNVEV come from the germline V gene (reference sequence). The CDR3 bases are TGTGCCAGCGGGGTTTCCTACGAGCAGTACTTC. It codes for CASGVSYEQYF.

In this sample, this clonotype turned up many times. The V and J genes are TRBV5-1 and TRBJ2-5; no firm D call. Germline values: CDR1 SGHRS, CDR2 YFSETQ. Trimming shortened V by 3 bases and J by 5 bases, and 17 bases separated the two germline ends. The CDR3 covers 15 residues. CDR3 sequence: CASSSATIGLETQYF. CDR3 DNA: TGCGCCAGCAGCTCGGCTACCATAGGGCTGGAGACCCAGTACTTC.

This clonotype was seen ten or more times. The CDR3 region is CASSKQGNTGELFF. The DNA for the CDR3 is TGTGCCAGCAGTAAACAGGGGAACACCGGGGAGCTGTTTTTT. This chain links TRBV2 with TRBJ2-2, with a tentative D call TRBD1 (6 bases). V dropped 5 bases and J dropped 1 base, with 8 bases sitting between them. The CDR3 consists of 14 residues. Germline values: CDR1 SNHLY, CDR2 FYNNEI.

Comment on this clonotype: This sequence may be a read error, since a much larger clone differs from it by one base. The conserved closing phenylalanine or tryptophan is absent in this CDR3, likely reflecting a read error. CDR3 nucleotides: TGTGCCAGCAGTGGGACTAGCGGGGGGGACCAAGAGACCCAGTACATC. Translation gives CASSGTSGGDQETQYI. The chain joins TRBV6-6 to TRBJ2-5, with 16 bases that match TRBD2. The V gene end was trimmed by 5 bases and the J gene end by 0 bases; junction bases not matched to a gene: 0. CDR3 length: 16 residues. The germline gives CDR1 MNHNY, CDR2 SVGAGI (reference sequence).

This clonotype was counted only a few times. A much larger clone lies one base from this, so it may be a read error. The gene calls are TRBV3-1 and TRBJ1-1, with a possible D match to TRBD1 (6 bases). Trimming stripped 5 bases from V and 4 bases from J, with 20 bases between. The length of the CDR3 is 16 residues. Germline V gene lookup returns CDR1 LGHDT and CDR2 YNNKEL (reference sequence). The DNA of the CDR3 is TGTGCCAGCAGCAAAGGGGGACGGGGAGTAGTCACTGAAGCTTTCTTT. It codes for CASSKGGRGVVTEAFF.

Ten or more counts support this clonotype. Here the CDR3 DNA reads TGCAGCGTTGAAGATCTAGCGGGGGGCGCCGGGGAGCTGTTTTTT. Residues: CSVEDLAGGAGELFF. The rearrangement uses TRBV29-1 and TRBJ2-2; the match to TRBD2 covers 11 bases. The CDR3 loop spans 15 amino acids. Germline assignment: CDR1 SQVTM and CDR2 ANQGSEA. The V gene end was trimmed by 0 bases and the J gene end by 6 bases; junction bases not matched to a gene: 3.